This T cell receptor beta chain was recovered during a study of blood T cell repertoires in COVID-19. Across the whole study: Acute and convalescent COVID-19 specimens originated in the United States, Italy and Spain. The analysed material was cDNA or gDNA that came from T cells, B-cell-depleted T cells, or PBMCs.

V was cut by 6 bases and J by 2 bases, with 11 bases left in between. The CDR3 spans 13 residues. CDR1 WSHSY and CDR2 SAAADI come from the germline V gene. Authors' analysis steps: From reference gene primer amplification, estimates of nucleated cell counts were derived. TCRdb's table, derived via immunoSEQ multiplex PCR, lists solely in-frame clones and lacks some. V and J calls and clone size follow that table, whereas D and trimming were derived from the DNA. The repertoire holds around 290,000 clones, with around 89% as singletons. The source material was peripheral blood. The receptor comes from a man in his forties or fifties with acute or convalescent COVID-19. The chain carries TRBV10-2 and TRBJ2-7; D might be TRBD2 (6 bases). The CDR3, as DNA: TGCGCCAGCAGGTGGGGGGAAGCCTACGAGCAGTACTTC. Its protein is CASRWGEAYEQYF.